A selection of T cell receptor beta chains follows, all from one sample in a study of neurological immune-mediated disorders. TCRdb used MiXCR to reprocess the 5' RACE reads, holding one entry per CDR3 protein. The table includes around 46,000 distinct CDR3 sequences, roughly 25% detected once. Sequencing was done on a sample of PBMCs. The receptor set was obtained from a woman between 65 and 79 years old in good health. Each CDR3 is given with its conserved first and last residue. The D gene is left open where the match is weak. Not every row has a clone size; where given, it reads once, few, many or a size class.

j_call: TRBJ1-3
clone_size: many
v_call: TRBV5-1
d_call: TRBD1
cdr3_aa: CASSLEGQAGNTIYF
cdr3_nt: TGCGCCAGCAGCTTGGAAGGACAGGCTGGAAACACCATATATTTT

j_call: TRBJ2-5
clone_size: many
v_call: TRBV7-2
d_call: TRBD2
cdr3_aa: CASSSASGRAGETQYF
cdr3_nt: TGTGCCAGCAGCTCCGCCAGCGGGAGGGCGGGAGAGACCCAGTACTTC

j_call: TRBJ1-5
clone_size: many
v_call: TRBV29-1
d_call: .
cdr3_aa: CSVGYSDQPQHF
cdr3_nt: TGCAGCGTGGGGTATAGTGATCAGCCCCAGCATTTT

j_call: TRBJ2-1
clone_size: many
v_call: TRBV5-1
d_call: .
cdr3_aa: CASSWSGPAGNEQFF
cdr3_nt: TGCGCCAGCAGCTGGTCCGGGCCGGCGGGGAATGAGCAGTTCTTC

j_call: TRBJ2-3
clone_size: .
v_call: TRBV11-3
d_call: .
cdr3_aa: CASSFPAWDFTDTQYF
cdr3_nt: TGTGCCAGCAGCTTTCCGGCGTGGGACTTCACAGATACGCAGTATTTT

j_call: TRBJ2-1
clone_size: many
v_call: TRBV20-1
d_call: .
cdr3_aa: CSARDRGVVKFF
cdr3_nt: TGCAGTGCTAGAGATAGAGGCGTGGTCAAGTTCTTC

j_call: TRBJ2-7
clone_size: .
v_call: TRBV5-1
d_call: TRBD2
cdr3_aa: CASSWIGGTSDEQYF
cdr3_nt: TGCGCCAGCAGCTGGATCGGGGGGACCAGCGACGAGCAGTACTTC

j_call: TRBJ2-2
clone_size: many
v_call: TRBV27
d_call: .
cdr3_aa: CASSLFGVETGELFF
cdr3_nt: TGTGCCAGCAGTTTATTTGGGGTCGAGACCGGGGAGCTGTTTTTT

j_call: TRBJ2-7
clone_size: many
v_call: TRBV9
d_call: .
cdr3_aa: CASSAIGGVDEQYF
cdr3_nt: TGTGCCAGCAGCGCCATTGGAGGGGTGGACGAGCAGTACTTC

j_call: TRBJ1-4
clone_size: once
v_call: TRBV19
d_call: .
cdr3_aa: CASSVNKPANEKLFF
cdr3_nt: TGTGCCAGTAGTGTAAACAAACCAGCTAATGAAAAACTGTTTTTT

j_call: TRBJ2-1
clone_size: many
v_call: TRBV28
d_call: .
cdr3_aa: CASSFLERMSKFF
cdr3_nt: TGTGCCAGCAGTTTCTTGGAGCGAATGAGCAAGTTCTTC

j_call: TRBJ2-1
clone_size: many
v_call: TRBV7-6
d_call: TRBD1
cdr3_aa: CASSPWLGQGGGDEQFF
cdr3_nt: TGTGCCAGCAGCCCTTGGTTGGGACAGGGGGGAGGAGATGAGCAGTTCTTC

j_call: TRBJ2-5
clone_size: .
v_call: TRBV6-2/TRBV6-3
d_call: .
cdr3_aa: CASSYSRGEVGEETQYF
cdr3_nt: TGTGCCAGCAGTTACTCAAGGGGGGAAGTTGGAGAGGAGACCCAGTACTTC

j_call: TRBJ2-5
clone_size: many
v_call: TRBV14
d_call: .
cdr3_aa: CASSRPGLETQYF
cdr3_nt: TGTGCCAGCAGCCGACCGGGACTAGAGACCCAGTACTTC

j_call: TRBJ2-2
clone_size: many
v_call: TRBV27
d_call: .
cdr3_aa: CASSRDINTGELFF
cdr3_nt: TGTGCCAGCAGTCGGGACATCAACACCGGGGAGCTGTTTTTT

j_call: TRBJ2-7
clone_size: .
v_call: TRBV19
d_call: .
cdr3_aa: CASSLQGAYEQYF
cdr3_nt: TGTGCCAGTAGCCTGCAGGGCGCCTACGAGCAGTACTTC

j_call: TRBJ2-3
clone_size: .
v_call: TRBV18
d_call: .
cdr3_aa: CASPRDPGGTDTQYF
cdr3_nt: TGTGCCAGCCCTCGGGACCCGGGTGGAACAGATACGCAGTATTTT

j_call: TRBJ2-7
clone_size: few
v_call: TRBV20-1
d_call: .
cdr3_aa: CSACGRLDEQYF
cdr3_nt: TGCAGTGCTTGCGGTAGATTAGATGAGCAGTACTTC

j_call: TRBJ2-7
clone_size: many
v_call: TRBV20-1
d_call: TRBD2
cdr3_aa: CSAVAPPGLEKQYF
cdr3_nt: TGCAGTGCCGTTGCCCCACCGGGACTAGAGAAGCAGTACTTC

j_call: TRBJ1-1
clone_size: many
v_call: TRBV15
d_call: .
cdr3_aa: CATSRDKGGDTEAFF
cdr3_nt: TGTGCCACCAGCAGAGATAAGGGGGGCGACACTGAAGCTTTCTTT

j_call: TRBJ2-3
clone_size: many
v_call: TRBV20-1
d_call: .
cdr3_aa: CSASGGTSTDTQYF
cdr3_nt: TGCAGTGCTAGTGGTGGGACTAGCACAGATACGCAGTATTTT

j_call: TRBJ1-5
clone_size: .
v_call: TRBV7-2
d_call: .
cdr3_aa: CVSSLQVGNQPQHF
cdr3_nt: TGTGTCAGCAGCTTACAAGTGGGCAATCAGCCCCAACATTTT

j_call: TRBJ2-1
clone_size: .
v_call: TRBV18
d_call: .
cdr3_aa: CASSLGTVSYNEQFF
cdr3_nt: TGTGCCAGCTCACTAGGGACTGTCTCCTACAATGAGCAGTTCTTC

j_call: TRBJ2-1
clone_size: few
v_call: TRBV6-1
d_call: .
cdr3_aa: CASSLTSRKHNEQFF
cdr3_nt: TGTGCCAGCAGTTTAACTAGCAGGAAGCACAATGAGCAGTTCTTC

j_call: TRBJ2-5
clone_size: .
v_call: TRBV9
d_call: .
cdr3_aa: CASSVGNEPPQETQYF
cdr3_nt: TGTGCCAGCAGCGTAGGGAACGAACCACCCCAAGAGACCCAGTACTTC

j_call: TRBJ2-7
clone_size: .
v_call: TRBV27
d_call: .
cdr3_aa: CASSMTQGFYYEQYF
cdr3_nt: TGTGCCAGCAGTATGACCCAGGGATTCTATTACGAGCAGTACTTC

j_call: TRBJ2-1
clone_size: .
v_call: TRBV7-8
d_call: TRBD1
cdr3_aa: CASSTRQGTYNEQFF
cdr3_nt: TGTGCCAGCAGCACCCGACAGGGGACATACAATGAGCAGTTCTTC

j_call: TRBJ1-2
clone_size: .
v_call: TRBV14
d_call: .
cdr3_aa: CASSQDPRRPGNSNYGHTF
cdr3_nt: TGTGCCAGCAGCCAAGATCCAAGACGGCCAGGGAACTCTAACTATGGCCACACCTTC

j_call: TRBJ2-7
clone_size: .
v_call: TRBV7-2
d_call: .
cdr3_aa: CASSSNREAYEQYF
cdr3_nt: TGTGCCAGCAGCTCCAACAGGGAAGCCTACGAGCAGTACTTC

j_call: TRBJ2-4
clone_size: many
v_call: TRBV28
d_call: .
cdr3_aa: CASSFRGRYIQYF
cdr3_nt: TGTGCCAGCAGTTTCAGGGGTCGGTACATTCAGTACTTC

j_call: TRBJ1-3
clone_size: .
v_call: TRBV4-2
d_call: .
cdr3_aa: CASSQDSLSGNTIYF
cdr3_nt: TGTGCCAGCAGCCAAGACAGTCTCTCTGGAAACACCATATATTTT

j_call: TRBJ1-1
clone_size: once
v_call: TRBV20-1
d_call: .
cdr3_aa: CSAGDSNTETFF
cdr3_nt: TGCAGTGCTGGGGACTCGAACACTGAAACTTTCTTT

j_call: TRBJ2-1
clone_size: .
v_call: TRBV5-1
d_call: .
cdr3_aa: CASSLGDNNEQFF
cdr3_nt: TGCGCCAGCAGCTTGGGGGACAACAATGAGCAGTTCTTC

j_call: TRBJ2-3
clone_size: many
v_call: TRBV2
d_call: .
cdr3_aa: CASILIGAELYSTDTQYF
cdr3_nt: TGTGCCAGCATTCTAATCGGGGCTGAGCTCTATAGCACAGATACGCAGTATTTT

j_call: TRBJ2-1
clone_size: .
v_call: TRBV5-1
d_call: TRBD2
cdr3_aa: CASSQGPSGSYNEQFF
cdr3_nt: TGCGCCAGCAGCCAGGGCCCTAGCGGTTCCTACAATGAGCAGTTCTTC

j_call: TRBJ2-7
clone_size: many
v_call: TRBV5-1
d_call: .
cdr3_aa: CASSLAGVNPYEQYF
cdr3_nt: TGCGCCAGCAGCTTGGCGGGCGTCAACCCCTACGAGCAGTACTTC

j_call: TRBJ2-7
clone_size: few
v_call: TRBV15
d_call: TRBD2
cdr3_aa: CATSRGGGSYEQYF
cdr3_nt: TGTGCCACCAGCAGAGGGGGGGGATCCTACGAGCAGTACTTC

j_call: TRBJ2-5
clone_size: many
v_call: TRBV5-1
d_call: .
cdr3_aa: CASSLGSEETQYF
cdr3_nt: TGCGCCAGCAGCTTGGGTAGCGAAGAGACCCAGTACTTC

j_call: TRBJ2-1
clone_size: once
v_call: TRBV12-3/TRBV12-4
d_call: .
cdr3_aa: CASSLAGWNSLDEQFF
cdr3_nt: TGTGCCAGCAGTTTAGCGGGGTGGAACAGCCTAGATGAGCAGTTCTTC

j_call: TRBJ2-1
clone_size: many
v_call: TRBV6-2/TRBV6-3
d_call: .
cdr3_aa: CASRRDQRNEQFF
cdr3_nt: TGTGCCAGCAGGCGGGACCAGCGCAATGAGCAGTTCTTC

j_call: TRBJ1-2
clone_size: few
v_call: TRBV5-5
d_call: .
cdr3_aa: CASSLAVGEPYGYTF
cdr3_nt: TGTGCCAGCAGCTTGGCCGTAGGGGAGCCCTATGGCTACACCTTC

j_call: TRBJ2-2
clone_size: many
v_call: TRBV6-5
d_call: .
cdr3_aa: CAVAAGRGELFF
cdr3_nt: TGTGCCGTGGCCGCAGGACGGGGGGAGCTGTTTTTT

j_call: TRBJ2-1
clone_size: many
v_call: TRBV12-3/TRBV12-4
d_call: .
cdr3_aa: CASSLLQYNEQFF
cdr3_nt: TGTGCCAGCAGTTTACTACAGTACAATGAGCAGTTCTTC

j_call: TRBJ2-1
clone_size: many
v_call: TRBV28
d_call: .
cdr3_aa: CASSLEQGMTYNEQFF
cdr3_nt: TGTGCCAGCAGTTTAGAACAGGGTATGACCTACAATGAGCAGTTCTTC

j_call: TRBJ1-3
clone_size: many
v_call: TRBV7-9
d_call: .
cdr3_aa: CASSMFGNTIYF
cdr3_nt: TGTGCCAGCAGTATGTTTGGAAACACCATATATTTT

j_call: TRBJ2-2
clone_size: many
v_call: TRBV5-1
d_call: .
cdr3_aa: CASSRYGDTGELFF
cdr3_nt: TGCGCCAGCAGCCGGTATGGGGACACCGGGGAGCTGTTTTTT

j_call: TRBJ2-6
clone_size: many
v_call: TRBV7-9
d_call: .
cdr3_aa: CAEGTAGANVLTF
cdr3_nt: TGTGCCGAGGGGACGGCTGGGGCCAACGTCCTGACTTTC

j_call: TRBJ1-3
clone_size: many
v_call: TRBV7-9
d_call: TRBD1
cdr3_aa: CASGLGQGNTIYF
cdr3_nt: TGTGCCAGCGGCCTCGGACAGGGGAACACCATATATTTT

j_call: TRBJ2-2
clone_size: once
v_call: TRBV5-1
d_call: .
cdr3_aa: CASSEFGESGELFF
cdr3_nt: TGCGCCAGCTCGGAATTCGGGGAGAGCGGGGAGCTGTTTTTT

j_call: TRBJ1-1
clone_size: few
v_call: TRBV9
d_call: .
cdr3_aa: CASSVVGTPYTEAFF
cdr3_nt: TGTGCCAGCAGCGTAGTGGGGACACCTTACACTGAAGCTTTCTTT

j_call: TRBJ2-7
clone_size: many
v_call: TRBV5-5
d_call: .
cdr3_aa: CASSLSWGSYEQYF
cdr3_nt: TGTGCCAGCAGCTTGTCTTGGGGCTCCTACGAGCAGTACTTC

j_call: TRBJ1-5
clone_size: many
v_call: TRBV5-1
d_call: .
cdr3_aa: CASSPLGGSGQPQHF
cdr3_nt: TGCGCCAGCAGCCCACTGGGAGGGTCTGGTCAGCCCCAGCATTTT

j_call: TRBJ1-1
clone_size: many
v_call: TRBV25-1
d_call: .
cdr3_aa: CASSIMGGYTEAFF
cdr3_nt: TGTGCCAGCAGTATTATGGGGGGTTACACTGAAGCTTTCTTT

j_call: TRBJ2-3
clone_size: many
v_call: TRBV5-1
d_call: .
cdr3_aa: CASSLAPTDTQYF
cdr3_nt: TGCGCCAGCAGCTTGGCCCCCACAGATACGCAGTATTTT

j_call: TRBJ2-3
clone_size: .
v_call: TRBV20-1
d_call: TRBD2
cdr3_aa: CSAGKTSGGRGDTQYF
cdr3_nt: TGCAGTGCTGGGAAGACTAGCGGGGGGCGAGGAGATACGCAGTATTTT